The T cell receptor (beta chain) described here comes from a study of T cells of healthy individuals. One entry per CDR3 protein results from TCRdb running MiXCR on the 5' RACE reads. The sample shows roughly 76,000 distinct CDR3 sequences, about 5% of them seen only once. The ends lost 4 bases at V and 0 bases at J; junction bases unmatched: 6. The CDR3 length is 17 residues. CDR1 and CDR2 (germline): LGHNA, YNFKEQ. Ten or more counts support this clonotype. The rearrangement joins TRBV4-2 to TRBJ1-3; 10 positions agree with TRBD1. This sequence originates from a female donor in good health. Here the CDR3 DNA reads TGTGCCAGCAGCCGGACAGGGGGTGAAAGCTCTGGAAACACCATATATTTT. Translating gives CASSRTGGESSGNTIYF.